These 15 T cell receptor beta chains came from one sample sequenced in a study of neurological immune-mediated disorders. MiXCR, run by TCRdb on the 5' RACE reads, gives a single entry per CDR3 protein. In the table there are about 60,000 distinct CDR3 sequences, 3% to 4% of which are singletons. Sequenced: PBMCs. These receptors were obtained from a woman aged 50 to 60 with multiple sclerosis.

This clonotype was picked up many times. The V call is TRBV3-1, the J call TRBJ2-6; D remains unclear. The germline gives CDR1 LGHDT, CDR2 YNNKEL (reference sequence). The V end lost 1 base, the J end lost 0 bases, and 7 bases lay between the germline ends. This CDR3 is 16 amino acids long. The CDR3 DNA is TGTGCCAGCAGCCAAGGACAAGGCTCTGGGGCCAACGTCCTGACTTTC. Translating gives CASSQGQGSGANVLTF.

This clonotype was seen at least ten times. The genes are TRBV29-1 and TRBJ1-4; a weak D match, TRBD1 (5 bases). CDR3 size: 11 residues. Germline V gene lookup returns CDR1 SQVTM and CDR2 ANQGSEA. The ends were cut back, 7 bases at V and 8 bases at J, with 11 bases in the middle. The CDR3: CSGKWGEKLFF. The DNA for the CDR3 is TGCAGCGGAAAATGGGGGGAAAAACTGTTTTTT.

This clonotype occurred many times. The chain joins TRBV20-1 to TRBJ2-5; no reliable D call. V lost 2 bases to trimming and J lost 4 bases, with 11 bases between them. The germline V gene encodes CDR1 DFQATT and CDR2 SNEGSKA (reference sequence). There are 13 residues in the CDR3. This CDR3 reads CSARFRLAETQYF. The CDR3 region has the DNA TGCAGTGCTAGATTTCGGCTTGCAGAGACCCAGTACTTC.

This clonotype turned up a few times. The V and J genes are TRBV29-1 and TRBJ2-7; no clear D gene. V lost 3 bases and J lost 2, with 2 bases in between. Per the germline V gene, CDR1 is SQVTM and CDR2 is ANQGSEA. CDR3 length: 10 amino acids. CDR3 DNA: TGCAGCGTTGACACCTACGAGCAGTACTTC. This encodes CSVDTYEQYF.

This clonotype was seen many times. This rearrangement joins TRBV7-3 to TRBJ2-1; 9 nucleotides match TRBD2. CDR3 size: 16 residues. Germline values: CDR1 SGHTA, CDR2 FQGTGA. J lost 5 bases, V lost 5 bases, and 10 bases had no gene match. CDR3 residues: CASSVNAGGVNNEQFF. The CDR3 DNA follows: TGTGCCAGCAGCGTAAATGCGGGAGGGGTAAACAATGAGCAGTTCTTC.

Notes on this clonotype: Since a much larger clone is just one base distant, this may be a read error. The chain links TRBV10-3 to TRBJ1-2; D uncertain. The V gene lost 3 bases and the J gene lost 8 bases, with 16 bases spanning the gap. Germline lookup yields CDR1 ENHRY and CDR2 SYGVKD. The CDR3 length is 14 residues. CDR3 residues: CAISDPRKSQGYTF. As DNA, the CDR3 is TGTGCCATCAGTGACCCCCGTAAATCTCAGGGCTACACCTTC.

This clonotype was detected ten times or more. In DNA, the CDR3 is TGCAGTGCCCAGACTAGCGGGAGGGCCTGGGAGACCCAGTACTTC. Translated: CSAQTSGRAWETQYF. The genes are TRBV20-1 and TRBJ2-5; 14 bases line up with TRBD2. The trim removed 6 bases at V and 5 bases at J, leaving 8 bases unmatched. Germline lookup yields CDR1 DFQATT and CDR2 SNEGSKA (reference sequence). This CDR3 has 15 amino acids.

This clonotype was detected ten times or more. J is TRBJ2-1 and V is TRBV29-1; 9 nucleotides align to TRBD1. Germline trimming cut 3 bases from V and 11 bases from J; bases unmatched to any gene: 8. The germline V gene encodes CDR1 SQVTM and CDR2 ANQGSEA. The CDR3 is 13 amino acids. Written as DNA, the CDR3 is TGCAGCGTTGACTTCGGGACAGGGATCAAGCAGTTCTTC. Residues: CSVDFGTGIKQFF.

This clonotype occurred many times. This chain uses TRBV7-3 with TRBJ2-1, with 9 bases aligning to TRBD2. The J segment lost 2 bases and the V segment lost 8 bases, leaving 1 base of the junction unmatched. Looked up from germline, CDR1 is SGHTA and CDR2 is FQGTGA. The CDR3 sequence is 13 residues long. CDR3 DNA sequence: TGTGCCAGCGCGGGAGGGCCCTACAATGAGCAGTTCTTC. Residues: CASAGGPYNEQFF.

This clonotype has a count of ten or more. The chain employs TRBV7-2 and TRBJ2-1; TRBD2 matches at 11 bases. The CDR3 extends over 17 amino acids. Losses at the gene ends were 5 bases for V and 3 bases for J; bases not matched to a gene: 9. Germline CDR1 is SGHTA and CDR2 is FQGNSA. The CDR3: CASSLRYGTSGYNEQFF. The DNA for the CDR3 is TGTGCCAGCAGCCTGAGATACGGGACTAGCGGCTACAATGAGCAGTTCTTC.

This clonotype has at least ten counts. This sequence joins TRBV24-1 and TRBJ1-5, with D uncertain. V dropped 4 bases and J dropped 4 bases, with 4 bases sitting between them. The CDR3 totals 12 residues. CDR1 is KGHDR, CDR2 SFDVKD, per germline. The CDR3 nucleotides are TGTGCCACCAGTGACTCGAATCAGCCCCAGCATTTT. It yields the protein CATSDSNQPQHF.

This clonotype was found a few times. The V call is TRBV30, the J call TRBJ1-4; perhaps TRBD1 as D (6 bases). The CDR3 spans 13 residues. Germline assignment: CDR1 GTSNPN and CDR2 SVGIG (reference sequence). V gave up 4 bases and J gave up 7 bases, with 13 bases separating them. The CDR3 protein is CAWKGHGTEKLFF. CDR3 bases: TGTGCCTGGAAGGGACACGGAACTGAAAAACTGTTTTTT.

J is TRBJ2-1 and V is TRBV7-9, with D hard to call. The CDR3 loop spans 15 amino acids. The V and J ends lost 5 bases and 0 bases respectively, with 11 bases between them. The V gene's germline CDR1 is SEHNR and CDR2 FQNEAQ (reference sequence). The CDR3 region is CASSPRRSSYNEQFF. The CDR3 DNA reads TGTGCCAGCAGCCCTAGACGGAGCTCCTACAATGAGCAGTTCTTC.

The table lists this clonotype with a few counts. This may be a read error: a much more frequent sequence differs by one nucleotide. The chain links TRBV5-1 to TRBJ2-1, with D possibly matching TRBD2 (5 bases). CDR3 length equals 14 residues. Trimming pared 1 base from V and 2 bases from J, leaving 7 bases between. Germline loops: CDR1 SGHRS, CDR2 YFSETQ. The CDR3 loop is CASSLTRAYNEQFF. The CDR3, as DNA: TGCGCCAGCAGCTTGACTAGAGCCTACAATGAGCAGTTCTTC.

The sample holds many counts of this clonotype. The chain links TRBV24-1 to TRBJ2-5, with D possibly being TRBD2 (6 bases). Trimming removed 9 bases at V and 0 bases at J, with 16 bases between. Germline V gives CDR1 KGHDR, CDR2 SFDVKD. The CDR3 loop spans 15 amino acids. The CDR3 DNA sequence: TGTGCCACCGGTAGCGGTTCGGCGTACCAAGAGACCCAGTACTTC. Amino acids: CATGSGSAYQETQYF.